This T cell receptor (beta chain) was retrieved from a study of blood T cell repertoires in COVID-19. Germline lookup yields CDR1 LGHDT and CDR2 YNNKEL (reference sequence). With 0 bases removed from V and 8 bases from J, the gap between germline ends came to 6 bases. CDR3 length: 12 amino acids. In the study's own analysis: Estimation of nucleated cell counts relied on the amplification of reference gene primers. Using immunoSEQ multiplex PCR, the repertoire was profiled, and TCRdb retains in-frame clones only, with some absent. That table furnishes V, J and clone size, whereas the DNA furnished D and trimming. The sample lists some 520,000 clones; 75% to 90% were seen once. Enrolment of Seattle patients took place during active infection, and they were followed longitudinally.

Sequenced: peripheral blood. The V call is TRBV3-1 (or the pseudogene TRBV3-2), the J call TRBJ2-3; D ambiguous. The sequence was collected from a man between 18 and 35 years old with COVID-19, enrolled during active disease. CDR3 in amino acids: CASSQEFLTQYF. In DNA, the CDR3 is TGTGCCAGCAGCCAAGAGTTCCTTACGCAGTATTTT.